Following are 29 T cell receptor beta chains from one sample sequenced in a study of blood T cell repertoires in COVID-19. TCRdb keeps only in-frame clones here, not all; method: immunoSEQ multiplex PCR. Seen here are tens of thousands of clones, approximately 83% observed once, and the top ten hold under 5%. What was sequenced was peripheral blood. All receptors derive from a woman in her sixties or seventies with acute or convalescent COVID-19.

This clone was counted once. The rearrangement joins TRBV21-1 to TRBJ2-3; no DNA check was done on the table's D call, TRBD2. TRBV21-1 is a pseudogene locus. This CDR3 is built from 17 residues. The CDR3 here is CASSKESNRGSTDTQYF. CDR3 bases: TGTGCCAGCAGCAAAGAGTCGAACCGGGGGAGCACAGATACGCAGTATTTT.

This chain connects TRBV27 to TRBJ2-3, with TRBD2 identical over 8 bases. The CDR3 has 15 amino acids. CDR1 MNHEY and CDR2 SMNVEV come from the germline V gene (reference sequence). V shed 3 bases and J 5 bases; nucleotides not matched to a gene: 7. The CDR3 here is CASSLGGGPVDTQYF. The DNA for the CDR3 is TGTGCCAGCAGTTTGGGCGGGGGGCCTGTAGATACGCAGTATTTT.

This chain connects TRBV5-1 to TRBJ2-7; 10 bases match TRBD2. The V segment lost 5 bases and the J segment 5 bases; nucleotides outside the gene matches: 19. The germline gives CDR1 SGHRS, CDR2 YFSETQ. The CDR3 length is 18 residues. CDR3 residues: CASRLRPLLAGVVDEQYF. The DNA of the CDR3 is TGCGCCAGCAGGCTGAGGCCCCTCCTAGCGGGGGTGGTGGACGAGCAGTACTTC.

The chain has TRBV11-2 and TRBJ2-1, with D maybe TRBD2 (5 bases). CDR3 length: 15 residues. V lost 2 bases and J 0 bases, leaving 8 bases between the germline ends. Germline-derived CDR1 and CDR2 are SGHAT and FQNNGV. The CDR3 here is CASSLTEGSYNEQFF. In DNA, the CDR3 is TGTGCCAGCAGCTTAACCGAGGGCTCCTACAATGAGCAGTTCTTC.

This rearrangement joins TRBV5-6 to TRBJ2-3; TRBD1 aligns across 8 bases. Trimming at V came to 5 bases and at J to 4 bases, leaving 3 bases not matched to a gene. CDR3 length: 13 residues. Germline CDR1 reads SGHDT; CDR2 reads YYEEEE. The CDR3 spells CASSPTGADTQYF. The CDR3 DNA sequence: TGTGCCAGCAGTCCGACAGGGGCAGATACGCAGTATTTT.

The rearrangement links TRBV11-2 to TRBJ2-1; 8 bases are a match to TRBD2. This CDR3 is built from 17 residues. The trim removed 1 base at V and 5 bases at J, leaving 10 bases unmatched. Germline V CDR1 and CDR2: SGHAT, FQNNGV. CDR3 sequence: CASSLGPGRGGHNEQFF. CDR3 coding DNA: TGTGCCAGCAGCTTAGGACCGGGTCGGGGGGGCCACAATGAGCAGTTCTTC.

The chain recombines TRBV4-1 with TRBJ2-3; the match to TRBD2 covers 7 bases. The CDR3 is 16 amino acids. The V segment lost 0 bases and the J segment 1 base; nucleotides outside the gene matches: 4. Per the germline V gene, CDR1 is MGHRA and CDR2 is YSYEKL. For the CDR3, the DNA is TGCGCCAGCAGCCAAGAGCACCGGGGGGGCACAGATACGCAGTATTTT. It specifies CASSQEHRGGTDTQYF.

This clone was picked up one time. This sequence joins TRBV5-6 and TRBJ1-2, with TRBD1 matching 7 bases. The V and J ends lost 4 bases and 5 bases, in that order; junction bases with no gene match: 8. The CDR3 is 14 residues long. CDR1 SGHDT and CDR2 YYEEEE come from the germline V gene. CDR3 protein: CASSDRVEGYGYTF. As DNA, the CDR3 is TGTGCCAGCAGCGACAGGGTGGAAGGGTATGGCTACACCTTC.

The genes are TRBV7-8 and TRBJ1-2, with 8 nucleotides matching TRBD1. Germline V CDR1 and CDR2: SGHVS, FQNEAQ. CDR3 length equals 14 residues. V gave up 2 bases and J gave up 8 bases; unmatched junction bases: 7. The DNA for the CDR3 is TGTGCCAGCAGCTTATCTTCCAGGGGGCAAGGCTACACCTTC. Translating it yields CASSLSSRGQGYTF.

This sequence joins TRBV7-3 and TRBJ1-6; D possibly corresponds to TRBD1 (6 bases). The CDR3 totals 13 residues. V lost 8 bases, J lost 7 bases, and 12 bases lay in between. Germline V gene lookup returns CDR1 SGHTA and CDR2 FQGTGA. In DNA form, the CDR3 reads TGTGCCAGCGGTACAGGGAGAAATTCACCCCTCCACTTT. It specifies CASGTGRNSPLHF.

V gene TRBV15 combines with J gene TRBJ1-2, with 9 bases that match TRBD1. Looked up from germline, CDR1 is LNHNV and CDR2 is YYDKDF (reference sequence). The V and J ends lost 5 bases and 6 bases, in that order; junction bases with no gene match: 7. The CDR3 extends over 14 amino acids. In DNA form, the CDR3 reads TGTGCCACCAGCGAACGACAGGGGGGACATGGCTACACCTTC. This gives the protein CATSERQGGHGYTF. The full variable domain, rest sourced from reference TRBV15 and TRBJ1-2, is DAMVIQNPRYQVTQFGKPVTLSCSQTLNHNVMYWYQQKSSQAPKLLFHYYDKDFNNEADTPDNFQSRRPNTSFCFLDIRSPGLGDTAMYLCATSERQGGHGYTFGSGTRLTVV.

This chain connects TRBV5-1 to TRBJ1-5; maybe TRBD1 (6 bases). The CDR3 sequence is 15 residues long. Germline values: CDR1 SGHRS, CDR2 YFSETQ. V dropped 0 bases and J dropped 6 bases, with 13 bases sitting between them. DNA for the CDR3: TGCGCCAGCAGCTTGGATGGACAGCCAATTCAGCCCCAGCATTTT. Its translation is CASSLDGQPIQPQHF.

The chain joins TRBV9 to TRBJ1-4, with a weak D call TRBD1 (6 bases). Trimming removed 5 bases at V and 7 bases at J, with 24 bases between. The CDR3 sequence is 17 residues long. Germline CDR1 SGDLS, CDR2 YYNGEE. DNA for the CDR3: TGTGCCAGCAGTAAAACCGGGACACAAGGAGAAGGTGAAAAACTGTTTTTT. This codes for CASSKTGTQGEGEKLFF. The entire variable domain, with the rest obtained from reference TRBV9 and TRBJ1-4, is as follows: DSGVTQTPKHLITATGQRVTLRCSPRSGDLSVYWYQQSLDQGLQFLIQYYNGEERAKGNILERFSAQQFPDLHSELNLSSLELGDSALYFCASSKTGTQGEGEKLFFGSGTQLSVL.

This chain links TRBV5-8 with TRBJ1-5, with 11 bases matching TRBD1. The CDR3 has 17 residues. Per the germline V gene, CDR1 is SGHTS and CDR2 is YDEGEE. With V trimmed by 0 bases and J by 1 base, 3 bases remained unmatched. The CDR3 reads CASSLGTGGPSNQPQHF. The CDR3 DNA reads as TGTGCCAGCAGCTTGGGGACAGGGGGCCCAAGCAATCAGCCCCAGCATTTT.

This rearrangement joins TRBV5-1 to TRBJ2-7; D gene ambiguous. Between the trimmed V and J ends, which lost 0 bases and 2 bases, there was a span of 6 bases. The CDR3 spans 13 residues. Looked up from germline, CDR1 is SGHRS and CDR2 is YFSETQ. CDR3 sequence reads: CASSLDMPYEQYF. DNA of the CDR3: TGCGCCAGCAGCTTGGACATGCCCTACGAGCAGTACTTC. Together with reference TRBV5-1 and TRBJ2-7, the CDR3 gives the full variable domain: KAGVTQTPRYLIKTRGQQVTLSCSPISGHRSVSWYQQTPGQGLQFLFEYFSETQRNKGNFPGRFSGRQFSNSRSEMNVSTLELGDSALYLCASSLDMPYEQYFGPGTRLTVT.

This clone was detected a few times. The rearrangement links TRBV10-2 to TRBJ1-5; D is perhaps TRBD1 (5 bases). Germline CDR1 and CDR2: WSHSY and SAAADI. Deletions cut 8 bases from V and 5 bases from J, with 13 bases between. This CDR3 comprises 13 residues. Here the CDR3 reads CASSDNTYQPQHF. CDR3 coding DNA: TGCGCCAGCTCGGACAACACCTATCAGCCCCAGCATTTT.

V usage is TRBV14 and J usage is TRBJ1-2; D unresolved. Germline lookup yields CDR1 SGHDN and CDR2 FVKESK. This CDR3 spans 16 amino acids. The V gene lost 0 bases and the J gene lost 3 bases, with 14 bases spanning the gap. The CDR3 loop is CASSQDLGRDYYGYTF. The CDR3 DNA sequence: TGTGCCAGCAGCCAAGACCTAGGGCGGGATTACTATGGCTACACCTTC.

The chain joins TRBV6-5 to TRBJ1-2; TRBD1 agrees at 7 bases. V lost 2 bases, J lost 8 bases, and 5 bases stayed unmatched. The germline V gene has CDR1 MNHEY and CDR2 SVGAGI. The CDR3 contains 13 residues. The CDR3 loop is CASSYRQGMGYTF. The CDR3 region has the DNA TGTGCCAGCAGTTACCGACAGGGTATGGGCTACACCTTC.

The chain joins TRBV2 to TRBJ1-5; D gene unclear. Looked up from germline, CDR1 is SNHLY and CDR2 is FYNNEI. The CDR3 spans 14 residues. Trimming took off 4 bases at V and 4 bases at J, with 11 bases between the two ends. The CDR3 reads CASSVNGVNQPQHF. Here the CDR3 DNA reads TGTGCCAGCAGTGTGAACGGAGTAAATCAGCCCCAGCATTTT. Drawing the rest from reference TRBV2 and TRBJ1-5, the complete variable domain is EPEVTQTPSHQVTQMGQEVILRCVPISNHLYFYWYRQILGQKVEFLVSFYNNEISEKSEIFDDQFSVERPDGSNFTLKIRSTKLEDSAMYFCASSVNGVNQPQHFGDGTRLSIL.

This chain joins TRBV6-5 and TRBJ2-7, with 7 nucleotides matching TRBD1. V shed 8 bases and J 2 bases; nucleotides not matched to a gene: 6. The germline CDR1 and CDR2 sequences are MNHEY and SVGAGI. This CDR3 is 13 amino acids long. CDR3 loop: CASVGTATYEQYF. The CDR3 DNA reads as TGTGCCAGCGTCGGGACAGCAACCTACGAGCAGTACTTC.

Only a few counts were recorded for this clone. The rearrangement links TRBV7-2 to TRBJ2-3; 10 nucleotides align to TRBD1. This CDR3 spans 17 amino acids. Germline values: CDR1 SGHTA, CDR2 FQGNSA. J gave up 2 bases and V 4 bases, and 9 bases lay outside the gene matches. CDR3 protein: CASSSAWTGGNTDTQYF. DNA for the CDR3: TGTGCCAGCAGCTCTGCCTGGACAGGGGGAAACACAGATACGCAGTATTTT.

J is TRBJ1-2 and V is TRBV6-5, with TRBD1 identical over 8 bases. Trimming removed 6 bases from V and 8 bases from J; junction bases left unmatched: 11. The CDR3 is 14 amino acids. The germline gives CDR1 MNHEY, CDR2 SVGAGI. CDR3 loop: CASSGSRGRRGYTF. The CDR3 DNA follows: TGTGCCAGCAGCGGAAGCAGGGGGCGTAGAGGCTACACCTTC.

The chain is built from TRBV5-1 and TRBJ1-1; TRBD1 aligns across 7 bases. The J segment lost 0 bases and the V segment lost 4 bases, leaving 6 bases of the junction unmatched. From germline, CDR1 is SGHRS and CDR2 YFSETQ. The CDR3 covers 15 residues. Here the CDR3 DNA reads TGCGCCAGCAGCGAACAGGGGCTTATGAACACTGAAGCTTTCTTT. Its translation is CASSEQGLMNTEAFF.

This chain uses TRBV6-1 with TRBJ1-1; D is unclear. Germline V gene sequence: CDR1 MNHNS, CDR2 SASEGT. CDR3 length: 15 residues. The ends were cut back, 2 bases at V and 1 base at J, with 11 bases in the middle. The CDR3 region is CASSERRVKNTEAFF. In DNA form, the CDR3 reads TGTGCCAGCAGTGAAAGGAGGGTTAAGAACACTGAAGCTTTCTTT.

This clone was seen more than once but under ten times. The chain employs TRBV4-1 and TRBJ1-2; D unclear. The CDR3 consists of 16 residues. Germline lookup yields CDR1 MGHRA and CDR2 YSYEKL. Trimming removed 1 base from V and 1 base from J, with 13 bases in between. The CDR3 is CASSQGLANINYGYTF. The CDR3 region has the DNA TGCGCCAGCAGCCAAGGTTTGGCAAATATTAACTATGGCTACACCTTC.

In this sample, this clone turned up a few times. This chain links TRBV19 with TRBJ1-2; maybe TRBD1 (5 bases). The CDR3 runs to 13 residues. V was shortened by 6 bases and J by 6 bases, with 14 bases between the two germline ends. CDR1 and CDR2 from the germline V gene are LNHDA and SQIVND (reference sequence). The CDR3 DNA follows: TGTGCCAGTAGCCAGACCTGGGGCGATGGCTACACCTTC. This gives the protein CASSQTWGDGYTF.

The chain joins TRBV18 to TRBJ2-2, with TRBD1 as a possible D gene (5 bases). V dropped 3 bases and J dropped 4 bases, with 12 bases sitting between them. The CDR3 is 15 residues long. Germline CDR1 reads KGHSH; CDR2 reads LQKENI. The CDR3 DNA reads as TGTGCCAGCTCACCGCAGGGTACGAGCACCGGGGAGCTGTTTTTT. The encoded protein is CASSPQGTSTGELFF.

The gene calls are TRBV10-3 and TRBJ2-3; 9 positions agree with TRBD2. Germline assignment: CDR1 ENHRY and CDR2 SYGVKD. Trimming cost V 5 bases and J 1 base; bases outside gene matches: 1. The CDR3 spans 14 residues. The CDR3 region has the DNA TGTGCCATCAGTTCTAGCGGGGGCACAGATACGCAGTATTTT. Residues: CAISSSGGTDTQYF.

The chain joins TRBV29-1 to TRBJ1-1, with 9 bases lining up with TRBD1. This CDR3 is built from 16 residues. Germline V gives CDR1 SQVTM, CDR2 ANQGSEA. The V and J ends lost 7 bases and 6 bases, in that order; junction bases with no gene match: 18. The CDR3 loop reads CSASTDRGRLLSEAFF. In DNA form, the CDR3 reads TGCAGCGCCAGCACGGACAGGGGACGCTTATTATCTGAAGCTTTCTTT.